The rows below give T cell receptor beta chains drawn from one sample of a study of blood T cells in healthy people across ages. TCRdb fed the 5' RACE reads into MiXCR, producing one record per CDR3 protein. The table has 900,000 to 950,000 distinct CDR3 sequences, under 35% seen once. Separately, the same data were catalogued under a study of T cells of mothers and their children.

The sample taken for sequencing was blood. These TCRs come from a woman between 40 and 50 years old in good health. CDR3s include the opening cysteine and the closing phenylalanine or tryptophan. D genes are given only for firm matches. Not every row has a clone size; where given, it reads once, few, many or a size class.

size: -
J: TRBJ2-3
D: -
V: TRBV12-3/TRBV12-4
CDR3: CASQPGLSTDTQYF
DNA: TGTGCCAGCCAGCCGGGGCTTAGCACAGATACGCAGTATTTT

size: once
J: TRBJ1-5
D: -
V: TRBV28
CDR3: CASRPIQVSNQPQHF
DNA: TGTGCCAGCCGGCCCATACAGGTTAGCAATCAGCCCCAGCATTTT

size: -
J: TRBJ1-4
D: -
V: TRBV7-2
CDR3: CASSFVSPKREKLFF
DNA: TGTGCCAGCAGCTTTGTTTCCCCTAAGCGGGAAAAACTGTTTTTT

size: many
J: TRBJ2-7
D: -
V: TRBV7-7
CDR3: CASKSITPRRGSPYEQYF
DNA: TGTGCTAGCAAAAGTATCACCCCCAGACGGGGGAGTCCCTACGAGCAGTACTTC

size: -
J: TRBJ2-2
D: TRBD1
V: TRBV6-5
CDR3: CASSRQGQGNTGELFF
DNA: TGTGCCAGCAGTCGACAGGGCCAGGGAAACACCGGGGAGCTGTTTTTT

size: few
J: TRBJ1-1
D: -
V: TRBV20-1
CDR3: CSGVYGGGLNTEAFF
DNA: TGCAGTGGCGTATATGGGGGGGGCCTAAACACTGAAGCTTTCTTT

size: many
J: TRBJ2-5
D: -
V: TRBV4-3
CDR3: CASSQEIADWGETQYF
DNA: TGCGCCAGCAGCCAAGAAATAGCCGACTGGGGGGAGACCCAGTACTTC

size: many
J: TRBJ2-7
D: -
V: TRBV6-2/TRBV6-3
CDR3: CASSQRLGRTISYEQYF
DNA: TGTGCCAGCAGTCAAAGACTCGGACGGACCATCTCCTACGAGCAGTACTTC

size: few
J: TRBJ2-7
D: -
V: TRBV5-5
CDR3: CASSLVLQTYNEQYF
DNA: TGTGCCAGCAGCTTGGTCCTACAAACCTACAATGAGCAGTACTTC

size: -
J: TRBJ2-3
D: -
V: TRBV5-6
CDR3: CASSGDTSADTQYF
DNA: TGTGCCAGCAGTGGGGACACTAGCGCAGATACGCAGTATTTT

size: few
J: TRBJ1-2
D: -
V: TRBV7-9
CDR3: CASSLGVSGYGHTF
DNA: TGTGCCAGCAGCTTAGGCGTTTCGGGGTATGGCCACACCTTC

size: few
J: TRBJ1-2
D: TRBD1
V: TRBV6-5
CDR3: CASSSYPRDRGPNNYGYTF
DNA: TGTGCCAGCAGTTCCTACCCTCGGGACAGGGGGCCGAATAACTATGGCTACACCTTC

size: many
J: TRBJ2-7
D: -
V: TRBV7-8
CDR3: CASSLVLTSSYEQYF
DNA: TGTGCCAGCAGCTTAGTTCTGACGAGCTCCTACGAGCAGTACTTC

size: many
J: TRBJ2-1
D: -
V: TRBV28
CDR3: CASSPAYNEQFF
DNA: TGTGCCAGCTCACCGGCATACAATGAGCAGTTCTTC

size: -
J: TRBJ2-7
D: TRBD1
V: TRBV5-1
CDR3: CASSYTGQGAANTRYF
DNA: TGCGCCAGCAGTTATACCGGACAGGGGGCTGCAAATACGCGGTACTTC

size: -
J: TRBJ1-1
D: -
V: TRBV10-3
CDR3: CAISTALNTEAFF
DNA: TGTGCCATATCGACAGCTTTGAACACTGAAGCTTTCTTT

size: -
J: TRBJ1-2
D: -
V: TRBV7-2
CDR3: CASSLGGGVYNYGYTF
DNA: TGTGCCAGCAGCTTAGGAGGCGGGGTTTATAACTATGGCTACACCTTC

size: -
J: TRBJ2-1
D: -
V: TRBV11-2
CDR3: CASSLPGSDEQFF
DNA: TGTGCCAGCAGCTTACCAGGATCCGATGAGCAGTTCTTC

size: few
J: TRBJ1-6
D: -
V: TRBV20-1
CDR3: CSAPKNHRDSPLHF
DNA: TGCAGTGCTCCTAAGAACCACCGGGATTCACCCCTCCACTTT

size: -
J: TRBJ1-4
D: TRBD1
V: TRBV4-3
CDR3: CASSQEQGATEELFF
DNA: TGCGCCAGCAGCCAAGAACAGGGGGCCACCGAGGAACTGTTTTTT

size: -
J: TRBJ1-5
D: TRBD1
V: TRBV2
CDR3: CASSEGQGRQPQHF
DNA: TGTGCCAGCAGTGAAGGACAGGGTCGCCAGCCCCAGCATTTT

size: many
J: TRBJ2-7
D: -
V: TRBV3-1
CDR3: CASSQHPEVREQYF
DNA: TGTGCCAGCAGCCAACACCCGGAGGTCAGGGAGCAGTACTTC

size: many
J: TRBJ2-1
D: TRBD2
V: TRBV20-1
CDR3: CSAARGLVFEQFF
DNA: TGCAGTGCAGCCCGGGGACTAGTTTTTGAGCAGTTCTTC

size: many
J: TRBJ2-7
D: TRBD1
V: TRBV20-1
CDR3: CSARPGTGVHEQYF
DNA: TGCAGTGCTAGACCCGGGACAGGGGTACACGAGCAGTACTTC

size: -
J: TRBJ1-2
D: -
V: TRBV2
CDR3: CASRRTVLRGYTF
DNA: TGTGCCAGCAGAAGGACAGTCCTTAGAGGCTACACCTTC

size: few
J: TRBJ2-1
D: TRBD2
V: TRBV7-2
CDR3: CASGPPGLGQFF
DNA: TGTGCCAGCGGCCCACCGGGACTAGGGCAGTTCTTC

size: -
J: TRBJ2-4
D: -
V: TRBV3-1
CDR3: CASSSFRAQYF
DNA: TGTGCCAGCAGTAGTTTCAGGGCCCAGTACTTC

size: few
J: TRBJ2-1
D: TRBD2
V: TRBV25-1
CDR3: CASTPPRLAGAYNEQFF
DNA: TGTGCCAGCACCCCGCCTCGACTAGCGGGGGCCTACAATGAGCAGTTCTTC

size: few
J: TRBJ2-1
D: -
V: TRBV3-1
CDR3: CASSQGVGVDEQFF
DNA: TGTGCCAGCAGCCAAGGGGTGGGGGTGGATGAGCAGTTCTTC

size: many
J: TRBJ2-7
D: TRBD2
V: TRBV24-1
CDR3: CATSVSGGYEQYF
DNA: TGTGCCACCAGTGTCAGCGGGGGATACGAGCAGTACTTC

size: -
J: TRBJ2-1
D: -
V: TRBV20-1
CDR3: CSADRLVKGNEQFF
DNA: TGCAGTGCAGACCGACTAGTGAAGGGCAATGAGCAGTTCTTC

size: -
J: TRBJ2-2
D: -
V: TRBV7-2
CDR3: CASSLFAGTKNTGELFF
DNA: TGTGCCAGCAGCTTATTTGCCGGGACAAAGAACACCGGGGAGCTGTTTTTT

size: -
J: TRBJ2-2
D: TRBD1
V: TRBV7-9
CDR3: CASSNTGALGTGELFF
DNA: TGTGCCAGCAGCAATACAGGGGCTCTGGGCACCGGGGAGCTGTTTTTT

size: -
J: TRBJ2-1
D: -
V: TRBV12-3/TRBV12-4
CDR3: CASSLLAVSYNERFF
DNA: TGTGCCAGCAGTTTACTGGCAGTTTCCTACAATGAGCGGTTCTTC

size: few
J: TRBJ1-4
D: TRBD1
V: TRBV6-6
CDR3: CASSKTGNEKLFF
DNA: TGTGCCAGCAGTAAGACAGGGAATGAAAAACTGTTTTTT

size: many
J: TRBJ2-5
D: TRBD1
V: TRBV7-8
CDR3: CASSSHRQGLQETQYF
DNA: TGTGCCAGCAGCTCACACCGACAGGGATTGCAGGAGACCCAGTACTTC

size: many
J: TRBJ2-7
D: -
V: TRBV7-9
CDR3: CASSLYEVQYF
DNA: TGTGCCAGCAGCTTATATGAGGTGCAGTACTTC

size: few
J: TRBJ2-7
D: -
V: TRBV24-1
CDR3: CATSDPVRVGNEQYF
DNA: TGTGCCACCAGTGACCCCGTGAGGGTAGGCAATGAGCAGTACTTC

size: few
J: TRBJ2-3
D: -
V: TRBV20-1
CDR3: CSAGDAPAGGVTQYF
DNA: TGCAGTGCCGGGGATGCTCCGGCAGGGGGGGTTACGCAGTATTTT

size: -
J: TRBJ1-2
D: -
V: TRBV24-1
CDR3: CATSDLGEGGYIF
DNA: TGTGCCACCAGTGATTTAGGAGAGGGGGGCTACATCTTC

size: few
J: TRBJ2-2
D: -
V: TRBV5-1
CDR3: CASSLAGERFF
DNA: TGCGCCAGCAGCTTGGCCGGGGAGCGGTTTTTT

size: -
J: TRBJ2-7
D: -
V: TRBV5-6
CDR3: CASLGGGIEQYF
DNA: TGTGCCAGCCTGGGTGGAGGGATCGAGCAGTACTTC

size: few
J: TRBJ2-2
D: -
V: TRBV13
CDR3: CASSYRTAGYTGELFF
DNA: TGTGCCAGCAGCTACCGGACAGCGGGATACACCGGGGAGCTGTTTTTT

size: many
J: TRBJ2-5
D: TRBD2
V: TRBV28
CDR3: CASTNGLAGVTQETQYF
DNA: TGTGCCAGCACCAATGGACTAGCGGGGGTGACCCAAGAGACCCAGTACTTC

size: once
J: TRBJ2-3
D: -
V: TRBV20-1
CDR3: CSVIERGLSTGTQYF
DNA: TGCAGTGTCATTGAACGGGGGCTTAGCACAGGTACGCAGTATTTT

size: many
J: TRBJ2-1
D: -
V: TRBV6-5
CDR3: CASSPGLAYNEQFF
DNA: TGTGCCAGCAGTCCGGGACTGGCCTACAATGAGCAGTTCTTC

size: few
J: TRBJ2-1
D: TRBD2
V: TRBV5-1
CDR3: CASSETSGVKSSYNEQFF
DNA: TGCGCCAGCAGCGAGACTAGCGGGGTAAAGAGCTCCTACAATGAGCAGTTCTTC

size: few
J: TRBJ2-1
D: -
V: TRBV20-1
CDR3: CSARPGTDEQFF
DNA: TGCAGTGCTAGGCCCGGTACTGATGAGCAGTTCTTC

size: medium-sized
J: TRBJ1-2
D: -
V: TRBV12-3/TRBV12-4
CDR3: CASSFLVGDGYTF
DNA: TGTGCCAGCAGTTTCTTGGTAGGGGATGGCTACACCTTC

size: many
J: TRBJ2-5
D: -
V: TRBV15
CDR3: CATSRVSGETQYF
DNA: TGTGCCACCAGCAGAGTTAGTGGAGAGACCCAGTACTTC

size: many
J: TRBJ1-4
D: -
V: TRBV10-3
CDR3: CAISDSAKATNEKLFF
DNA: TGTGCCATCAGTGATAGTGCTAAAGCAACTAATGAAAAACTGTTTTTT

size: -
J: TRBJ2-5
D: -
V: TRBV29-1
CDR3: CSVRGLQETQYF
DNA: TGCAGCGTCAGGGGCTTACAAGAGACCCAGTACTTC

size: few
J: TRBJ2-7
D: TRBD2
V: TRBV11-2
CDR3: CASSFGLAGGSYNEQYF
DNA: TGTGCCAGCAGCTTTGGACTAGCGGGGGGGTCCTACAATGAGCAGTACTTC

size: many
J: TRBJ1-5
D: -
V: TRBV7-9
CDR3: CASSSGLKDNQPQHF
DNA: TGTGCCAGCAGCTCCGGGCTCAAGGACAATCAGCCCCAGCATTTT